These 8 T cell receptor beta chains originate from one sample sequenced in a study of T cell responses to AZD1222 COVID-19 vaccine. Sequenced by immunoSEQ multiplex PCR; TCRdb stores in-frame clones only, minus some. The profile shows some 150,000 clones, 88% of them singletons. The specimen comprised peripheral blood, sampled on day 0 of MenACWY control vaccination. Source of these receptors: an adult in good health.

This sequence joins TRBV4-3 and TRBJ2-1; D gene uncertain. The germline V gene has CDR1 LGHNA and CDR2 YSLEER. Between the trimmed V and J ends, which lost 5 bases and 6 bases, there was a span of 14 bases. The CDR3 extends over 14 amino acids. This chain's CDR3 is CASSSSRTVNEQFF. Written as DNA, the CDR3 is TGCGCCAGCAGCTCCTCCCGGACGGTCAATGAGCAGTTCTTC.

This chain connects TRBV4-1 to TRBJ2-1; 14 positions agree with TRBD2. CDR1 MGHRA and CDR2 YSYEKL come from the germline V gene. CDR3 length: 15 amino acids. V lost 4 bases, J lost 10 bases, and 6 bases stayed unmatched. Written as DNA, the CDR3 is TGCGCCAGCAGCCTCGGACTAGCGGGAGGTAGAGAGCAGTTCTTC. The encoded protein is CASSLGLAGGREQFF.

The table lists this clone with a count of one. The gene calls are TRBV7-8 and TRBJ1-2; D not certain. The germline CDR1 and CDR2 sequences are SGHVS and FQNEAQ. Trimming pared 5 bases from V and 1 base from J, leaving 14 bases between. The CDR3 contains 15 residues. CDR3 coding DNA: TGTGCCAGCAGCGACAAGAACGGGATTAACTATGGCTACACCTTC. This gives the protein CASSDKNGINYGYTF. The entire variable domain, with the rest obtained from reference TRBV7-8 and TRBJ1-2, is as follows: GAGVSQSPRYKVAKRGQDVALRCDPISGHVSLFWYQQALGQGPEFLTYFQNEAQLDKSGLPSDRFFAERPEGSVSTLKIQRTQQEDSAVYLCASSDKNGINYGYTFGSGTRLTVV.

As for this clone: This sample includes further DNA sequences coding for the same CDR3. This sequence joins TRBV7-9 and TRBJ2-7, with TRBD2 identical over 9 bases. V lost 1 base, J lost 2 bases, and 3 bases stayed unmatched. The CDR3 has 15 amino acids. Germline V lookup: CDR1 SEHNR, CDR2 FQNEAQ (reference sequence). The CDR3 DNA is TGTGCCAGCAGCTTAGAAGCGGGAGGTACCTACGAGCAGTACTTC. Residues: CASSLEAGGTYEQYF.

This chain uses TRBV4-2 with TRBJ2-1; D is unclear. CDR3 length equals 16 residues. V lost 2 bases to trimming and J lost 0 bases, with 11 bases between them. Per germline, CDR1 LGHNA and CDR2 YNFKEQ. In nucleotides, the CDR3 is TGTGCCAGCAGCCAACTCGAGCAGAGCTCCTACAATGAGCAGTTCTTC. Translating gives CASSQLEQSSYNEQFF.

V is TRBV28 and J is TRBJ2-2; 7 bases map to TRBD1. Per germline, CDR1 MDHEN and CDR2 SYDVKM. The CDR3 is 15 amino acids. The junction had 10 bases not matched to a gene; V was cut back by 10 bases and J by 2 bases. CDR3 residues: CATRRTGVNTGELFF. The CDR3 region has the DNA TGTGCCACCCGCCGGACAGGTGTAAACACCGGGGAGCTGTTTTTT.

The V call is TRBV5-1, the J call TRBJ1-2; D is ambiguous. V lost 3 bases and J lost 4, with 10 bases in between. The CDR3 totals 13 residues. CDR1 and CDR2 (germline): SGHRS, YFSETQ. The CDR3 bases are TGCGCCAGCAGCTCGAACCCAGGCTATGGCTACACCTTC. Protein product: CASSSNPGYGYTF.

This clone was detected once. This chain uses TRBV5-1 with TRBJ2-2; D not resolved. The CDR3 covers 14 residues. Per germline, CDR1 SGHRS and CDR2 YFSETQ. V lost 6 bases and J lost 3, with 12 bases in between. CDR3 amino acids: CASMPAWDTGELFF. CDR3 sequence (DNA): TGCGCCAGCATGCCCGCATGGGACACCGGGGAGCTGTTTTTT.